This T cell receptor (beta chain) was sequenced during a study of T cells in Graves' hyperthyroidism and ophthalmopathy. V lost 2 bases and J lost 7, with 12 bases in between. The CDR3 is 14 residues long. There were TCR beta CDR3 regions amplified from RNA transcripts. With the HTBI primer set, the TCR CDR3 went through a first round of RT-PCR. TCRdb fed the multiplex PCR reads into MiXCR, producing one record per CDR3 protein. The table has hundreds of thousands of distinct CDR3 sequences, 12% to 15% seen once. The V gene is TRBV12-3 or TRBV12-4, the J gene TRBJ2-4; D is ambiguous. The source of this sequence is a woman between 18 and 29 years old with Graves' hyperthyroidism. The sequencing sample was made of blood. CDR3 nucleotides: TGTGCCAGCAGTTTAACCCGCAGCGCGAACATTCAGTACTTC. The encoded protein is CASSLTRSANIQYF.